This T cell receptor (beta chain) originates from a study of human T cells and chemical hapten exposure. Study results and caveats: PT1 expanded TCR counts correlated positively with patch test score.

At least ten counts were recorded for this clonotype. The antigen is not known. Germline V gene lookup returns CDR1 MNHEY and CDR2 SVGEGT. With 6 bases removed from V and 1 base from J, the gap between germline ends came to 9 bases. The CDR3 has 13 residues. TCRdb analysed the RACE reads with MiXCR anew, one entry per CDR3 protein. The repertoire holds approximately 370,000 distinct CDR3 sequences, with around 5.5% as singletons. Time point meaning: pre-sensitization, week 0. Treatment here: therapeutic diphenylcyclopropenone sensitization with weekly scalp DPC. Unseparated into fractions, whole blood served as the source from which total RNA was extracted.

The chain employs TRBV6-2 or TRBV6-3 and TRBJ1-1; D not certain. The receptor was isolated from a woman aged 18-35 years with alopecia areata. Some clones in this sample may be carry-over from other donors' samples. The specimen was whole blood, collected in connection with sensitization to the hapten diphenylcyclopropenone (DPC). In DNA form, the CDR3 reads TGTGCCAGCAGCCCCGTGGGGAACACTGAAGCTTTCTTT. It codes for CASSPVGNTEAFF.